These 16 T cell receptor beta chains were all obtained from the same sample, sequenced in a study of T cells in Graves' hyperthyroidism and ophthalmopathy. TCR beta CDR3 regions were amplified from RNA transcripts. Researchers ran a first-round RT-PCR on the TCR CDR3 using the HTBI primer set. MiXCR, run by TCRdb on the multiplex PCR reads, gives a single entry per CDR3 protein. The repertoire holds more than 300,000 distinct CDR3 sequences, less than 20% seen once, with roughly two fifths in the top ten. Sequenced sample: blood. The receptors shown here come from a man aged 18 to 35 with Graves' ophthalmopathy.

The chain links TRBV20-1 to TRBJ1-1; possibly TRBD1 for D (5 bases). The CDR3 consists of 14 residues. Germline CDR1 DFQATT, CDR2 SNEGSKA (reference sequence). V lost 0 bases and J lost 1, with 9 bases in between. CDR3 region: CSARDSGGNTEAFF. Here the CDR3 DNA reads TGCAGTGCTAGAGATAGCGGGGGGAACACTGAAGCTTTCTTT.

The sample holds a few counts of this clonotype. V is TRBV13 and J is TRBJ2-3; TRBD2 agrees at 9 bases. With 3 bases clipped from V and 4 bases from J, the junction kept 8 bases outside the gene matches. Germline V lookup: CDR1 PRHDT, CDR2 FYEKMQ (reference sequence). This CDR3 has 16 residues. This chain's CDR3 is CASSFLAGGPPDTQYF. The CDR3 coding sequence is TGTGCCAGCAGCTTTCTCGCGGGGGGGCCTCCAGATACGCAGTATTTT. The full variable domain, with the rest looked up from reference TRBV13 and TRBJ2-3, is AAGVIQSPRHLIKEKRETATLKCYPIPRHDTVYWYQQGPGQDPQFLISFYEKMQSDKGSIPDRFSAQQFSDYHSELNMSSLELGDSALYFCASSFLAGGPPDTQYFGPGTRLTVL.

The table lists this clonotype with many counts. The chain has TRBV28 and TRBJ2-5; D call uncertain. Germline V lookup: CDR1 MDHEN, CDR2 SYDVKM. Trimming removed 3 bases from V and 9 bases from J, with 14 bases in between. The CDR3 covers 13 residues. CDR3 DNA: TGTGCCAGCAGTTTTCCGGGCCCCAAGGCCCAGTACTTC. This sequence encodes CASSFPGPKAQYF. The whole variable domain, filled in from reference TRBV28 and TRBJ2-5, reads DVKVTQSSRYLVKRTGEKVFLECVQDMDHENMFWYRQDPGLGLRLIYFSYDVKMKEKGDIPEGYSVSREKKERFSLILESASTNQTSMYLCASSFPGPKAQYFGPGTRLLVL.

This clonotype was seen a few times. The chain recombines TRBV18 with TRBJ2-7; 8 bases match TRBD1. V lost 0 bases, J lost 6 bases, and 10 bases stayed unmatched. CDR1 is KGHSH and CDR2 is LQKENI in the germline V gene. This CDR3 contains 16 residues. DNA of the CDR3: TGTGCCAGCTCACCACCCGGCGGCAGGGGGCAAGTCGAGCAGTACTTC. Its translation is CASSPPGGRGQVEQYF.

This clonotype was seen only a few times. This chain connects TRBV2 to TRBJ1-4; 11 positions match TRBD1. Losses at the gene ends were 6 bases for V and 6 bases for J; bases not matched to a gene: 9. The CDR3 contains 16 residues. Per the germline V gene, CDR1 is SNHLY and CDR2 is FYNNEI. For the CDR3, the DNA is TGTGCCAGCAGCGCCCACCGGGACAGGGGGGATGAAAAACTGTTTTTT. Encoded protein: CASSAHRDRGDEKLFF. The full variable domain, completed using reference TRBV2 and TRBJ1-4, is EPEVTQTPSHQVTQMGQEVILRCVPISNHLYFYWYRQILGQKVEFLVSFYNNEISEKSEIFDDQFSVERPDGSNFTLKIRSTKLEDSAMYFCASSAHRDRGDEKLFFGSGTQLSVL.

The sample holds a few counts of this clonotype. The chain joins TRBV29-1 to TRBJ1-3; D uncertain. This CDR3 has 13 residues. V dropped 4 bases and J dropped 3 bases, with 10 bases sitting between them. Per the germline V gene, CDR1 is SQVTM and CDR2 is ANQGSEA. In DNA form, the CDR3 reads TGCAGCGTTGGCGGTACGATTGGAAACACCATATATTTT. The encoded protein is CSVGGTIGNTIYF. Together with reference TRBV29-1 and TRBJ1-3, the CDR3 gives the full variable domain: SAVISQKPSRDICQRGTSLTIQCQVDSQVTMMFWYRQQPGQSLTLIATANQGSEATYESGFVIDKFPISRPNLTFSTLTVSNMSPEDSSIYLCSVGGTIGNTIYFGEGSWLTVV.

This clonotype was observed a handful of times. In nucleotides, the CDR3 is TGTGCCAGCACTACTAGTCTCCACGAGCAGTACTTC. Translation gives CASTTSLHEQYF. This chain joins TRBV2 and TRBJ2-7; D may be TRBD2 (5 bases). Trimming stripped 7 bases from V and 5 bases from J, with 12 bases between. Germline V gene lookup returns CDR1 SNHLY and CDR2 FYNNEI. The CDR3 contains 12 residues.

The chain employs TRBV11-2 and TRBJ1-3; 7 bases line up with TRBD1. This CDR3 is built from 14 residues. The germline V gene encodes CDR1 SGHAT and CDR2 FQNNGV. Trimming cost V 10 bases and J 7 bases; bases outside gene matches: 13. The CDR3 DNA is TGTGCCACCCGGGACAGCCTAGGACGGAACACCATATATTTT. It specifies CATRDSLGRNTIYF.

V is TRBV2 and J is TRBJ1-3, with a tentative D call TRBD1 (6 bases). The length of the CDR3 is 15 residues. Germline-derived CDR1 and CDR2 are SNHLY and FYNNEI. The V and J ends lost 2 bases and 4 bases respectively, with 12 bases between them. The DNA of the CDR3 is TGTGCCAGCAGTGAACGGGGGGGGGCGGGAAACACCATATATTTT. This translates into CASSERGGAGNTIYF.

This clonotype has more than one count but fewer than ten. Here the CDR3 reads CASSLALATDEQFF. The CDR3 DNA follows: TGCGCCAGCAGCTTGGCGCTGGCCACGGATGAGCAGTTCTTC. V gene TRBV5-1 combines with J gene TRBJ2-1, with D hard to call. The CDR3 length is 14 residues. V shed 0 bases and J shed 8 bases, with 12 bases lying between them. Looked up from germline, CDR1 is SGHRS and CDR2 is YFSETQ.

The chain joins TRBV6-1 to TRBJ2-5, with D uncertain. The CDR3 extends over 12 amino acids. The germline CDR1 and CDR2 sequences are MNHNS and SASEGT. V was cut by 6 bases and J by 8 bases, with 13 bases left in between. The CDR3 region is CASSSPPATQYF. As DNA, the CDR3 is TGTGCCAGCAGCTCCCCTCCCGCAACCCAGTACTTC.

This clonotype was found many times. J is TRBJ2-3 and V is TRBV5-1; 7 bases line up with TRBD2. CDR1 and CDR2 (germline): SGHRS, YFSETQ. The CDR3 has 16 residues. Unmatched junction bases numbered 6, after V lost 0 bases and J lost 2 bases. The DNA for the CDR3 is TGCGCCAGCAGCTTGGGTACCGGGGGGTCCACAGATACGCAGTATTTT. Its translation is CASSLGTGGSTDTQYF.

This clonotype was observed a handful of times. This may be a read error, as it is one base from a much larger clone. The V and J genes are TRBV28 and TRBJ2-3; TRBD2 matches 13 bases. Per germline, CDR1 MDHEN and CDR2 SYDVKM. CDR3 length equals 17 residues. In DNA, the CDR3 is TGTGCCAGCAGTTCCTCGGGACTAGCGGGGAATACAGGTACGCAGTATTTT. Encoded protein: CASSSSGLAGNTGTQYF.

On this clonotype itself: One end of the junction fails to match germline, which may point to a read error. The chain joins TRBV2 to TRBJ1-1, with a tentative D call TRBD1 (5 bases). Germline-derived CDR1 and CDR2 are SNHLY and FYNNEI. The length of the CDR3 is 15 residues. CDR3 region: CASSSLEGVNTEAFF. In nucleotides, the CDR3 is TGTGCCAGCAGTTCCCTTGAAGGGGTAAACACTGAAGCCTTCTTT.

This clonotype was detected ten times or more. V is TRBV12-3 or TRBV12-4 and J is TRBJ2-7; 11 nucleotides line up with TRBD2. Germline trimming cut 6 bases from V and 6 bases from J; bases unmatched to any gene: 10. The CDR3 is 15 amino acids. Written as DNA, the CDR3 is TGTGCCAGCAGCGCCTTTAGCGGGGGGGGATCCGAGCAGTACTTC. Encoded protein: CASSAFSGGGSEQYF.

CDR3: CASSLGPGANSPLHF. The CDR3 region has the DNA TGTGCCAGCAGTTTAGGACCGGGTGCTAATTCACCCCTCCACTTT. The chain has TRBV12-3 or TRBV12-4 and TRBJ1-6; no firm D call. V shed 1 base and J shed 6 bases, with 10 bases lying between them. CDR3 size: 15 residues.